Below, 10 T cell receptor beta chains from the same sample are listed, as sequenced in a study of T cells after yellow fever vaccination. Each CDR3 protein gets one entry after TCRdb re-called the 5' RACE reads with MiXCR. The sample holds some 350,000 distinct CDR3 sequences, 8.7% seen once. Sequencing was performed on PBMCs, taken on the day of the first yellow fever vaccination. Receptors were obtained from a man in his late teens or twenties who received the YFV17D yellow fever vaccine.

This sequence joins TRBV21-1 and TRBJ1-2. TRBV21-1 represents a pseudogene. There are 13 residues in the CDR3. This chain's CDR3 is CASTLLRGRDYTF. CDR3 nucleotides: TGTGCCAGCACCCTCCTCCGCGGCAGAGACTACACCTTC.

This clonotype was detected a few times. The chain links TRBV6-1 to TRBJ2-1; D might be TRBD1 or TRBD2, each matching 6 bases. The CDR3 covers 15 residues. Germline values: CDR1 MNHNS, CDR2 SASEGT. V gave up 8 bases and J gave up 8 bases, with 22 bases separating them. In nucleotides, the CDR3 is TGTGCCAGCTCGGCAAGCATGAGGGGGGCAGATGAGCAGTTCTTC. Residues: CASSASMRGADEQFF.

This clonotype was detected only a few times. The chain links TRBV18 to TRBJ1-2; no definite D call. Germline V gene data show CDR1 as KGHSH and CDR2 as LQKENI. The ends were cut back, 3 bases at V and 3 bases at J, with 11 bases in the middle. The CDR3 length is 14 residues. This chain's CDR3 is CASSPPAPDYGYTF. The CDR3 bases are TGTGCCAGCTCACCGCCCGCCCCGGACTATGGCTACACCTTC.

V and J are TRBV12-3 or TRBV12-4 and TRBJ1-4, with 7 positions matching TRBD1. J was trimmed by 7 bases and V by 5 bases; bases with no gene match: 13. The CDR3 is 16 residues long. In DNA, the CDR3 is TGTGCCAGCAGTCTACACAGGGGAGGCATAGCTGAAAAACTGTTTTTT. Translation gives CASSLHRGGIAEKLFF.

This clonotype was counted a few times. The chain has TRBV7-7 and TRBJ2-5, with 7 bases identical to TRBD1. Losses at the gene ends were 1 base for V and 4 bases for J; bases not matched to a gene: 6. This CDR3 comprises 15 residues. Germline CDR1 reads SSHAT; CDR2 reads FNYEAQ (reference sequence). The CDR3 sequence: CASSLGQGRGETQYF. The CDR3, as DNA: TGTGCCAGCAGCTTAGGACAGGGTCGGGGAGAGACCCAGTACTTC.

This clonotype was seen at least ten times. The V call is TRBV6-1, the J call TRBJ1-2; 7 bases match TRBD1. CDR3 length: 13 residues. The trim removed 9 bases at V and 7 bases at J, leaving 11 bases unmatched. Germline assignment: CDR1 MNHNS and CDR2 SASEGT. The CDR3 nucleotides read TGTGCCAGTTGGGACAGCCGCCGGGGTGGCTACACCTTC. Its protein product is CASWDSRRGGYTF.

There are a few counts of this clonotype. The chain uses TRBV4-1 and TRBJ1-2; the D is unclear. Germline CDR1 MGHRA, CDR2 YSYEKL. The CDR3 sequence is 16 residues long. The V and J ends lost 1 base and 2 bases respectively, with 14 bases between them. This CDR3 is CASSQAFLPGNYGYTF. The CDR3 coding sequence is TGCGCCAGCAGCCAAGCTTTCCTTCCGGGGAACTATGGCTACACCTTC.

The rearrangement joins TRBV3-1 to TRBJ1-6; a possible D gene is TRBD1 (5 bases). Trimming stripped 2 bases from V and 7 bases from J, with 12 bases between. The CDR3 is 15 amino acids. Germline CDR1 reads LGHDT; CDR2 reads YNNKEL (reference sequence). The CDR3 reads CASSQLGRGNSPLHF. CDR3 DNA sequence: TGTGCCAGCAGCCAATTGGGGCGAGGGAATTCACCCCTCCACTTT.

V and J are TRBV5-6 and TRBJ1-2; tentatively, D is TRBD1 (6 bases). The length of the CDR3 is 13 residues. CDR1 SGHDT and CDR2 YYEEEE come from the germline V gene. V lost 4 bases and J lost 4, with 11 bases in between. The CDR3 nucleotides are TGTGCCAGCAGCACCCAGGGGAGCTATGGCTACACCTTC. It yields the protein CASSTQGSYGYTF. The variable domain in full, completed from reference TRBV5-6 and TRBJ1-2, reads DAGVTQSPTHLIKTRGQQVTLRCSPKSGHDTVSWYQQALGQGPQFIFQYYEEEERQRGNFPDRFSGHQFPNYSSELNVNALLLGDSALYLCASSTQGSYGYTFGSGTRLTVV.

This clonotype was counted only a few times. CDR3 nucleotide sequence: TGCAGCGTTGAATCTCCTCAAGCGGGGGTGGGCAATGAGCAGTTCTTC. Protein sequence: CSVESPQAGVGNEQFF. J is TRBJ2-1 and V is TRBV29-1; 8 bases agree with TRBD2. The length of the CDR3 is 16 residues. The ends lost 2 bases at V and 6 bases at J; junction bases unmatched: 12. The germline V gene has CDR1 SQVTM and CDR2 ANQGSEA.